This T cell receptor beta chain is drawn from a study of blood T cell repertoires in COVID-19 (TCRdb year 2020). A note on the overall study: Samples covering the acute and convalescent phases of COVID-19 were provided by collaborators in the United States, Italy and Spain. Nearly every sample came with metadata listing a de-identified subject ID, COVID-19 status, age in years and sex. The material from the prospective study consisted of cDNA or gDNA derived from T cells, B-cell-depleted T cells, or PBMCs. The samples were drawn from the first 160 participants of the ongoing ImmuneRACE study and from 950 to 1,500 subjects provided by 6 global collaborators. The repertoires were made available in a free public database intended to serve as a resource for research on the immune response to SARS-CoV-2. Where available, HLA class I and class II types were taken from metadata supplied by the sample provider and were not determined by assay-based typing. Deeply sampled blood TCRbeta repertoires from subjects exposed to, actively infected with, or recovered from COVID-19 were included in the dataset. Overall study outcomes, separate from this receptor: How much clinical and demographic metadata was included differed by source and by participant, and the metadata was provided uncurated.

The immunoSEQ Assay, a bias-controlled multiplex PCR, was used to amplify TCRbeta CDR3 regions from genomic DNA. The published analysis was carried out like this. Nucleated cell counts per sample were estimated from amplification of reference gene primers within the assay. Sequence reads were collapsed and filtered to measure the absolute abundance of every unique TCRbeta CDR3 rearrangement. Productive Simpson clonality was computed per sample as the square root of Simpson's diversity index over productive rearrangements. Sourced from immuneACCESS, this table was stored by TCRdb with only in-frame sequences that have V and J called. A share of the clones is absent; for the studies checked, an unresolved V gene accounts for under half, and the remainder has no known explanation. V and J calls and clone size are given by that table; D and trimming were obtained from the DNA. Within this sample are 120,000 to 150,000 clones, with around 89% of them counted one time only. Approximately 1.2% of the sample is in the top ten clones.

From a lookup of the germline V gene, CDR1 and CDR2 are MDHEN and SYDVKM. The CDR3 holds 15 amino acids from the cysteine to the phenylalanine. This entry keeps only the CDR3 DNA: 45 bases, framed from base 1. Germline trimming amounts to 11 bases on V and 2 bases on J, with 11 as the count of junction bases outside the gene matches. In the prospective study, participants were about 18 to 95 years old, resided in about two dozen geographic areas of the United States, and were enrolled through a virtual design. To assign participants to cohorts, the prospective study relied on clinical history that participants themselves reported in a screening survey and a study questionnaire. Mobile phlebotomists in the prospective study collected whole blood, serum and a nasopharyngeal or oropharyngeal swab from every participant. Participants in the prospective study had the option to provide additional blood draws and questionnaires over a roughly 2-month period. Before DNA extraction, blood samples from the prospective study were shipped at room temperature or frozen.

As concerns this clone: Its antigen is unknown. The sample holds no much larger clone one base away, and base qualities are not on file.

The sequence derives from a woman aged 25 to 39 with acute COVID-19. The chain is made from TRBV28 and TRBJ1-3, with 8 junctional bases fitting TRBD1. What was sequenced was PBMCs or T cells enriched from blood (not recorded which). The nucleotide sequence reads TGTGCCCCCACCCACAGGGGGGCGACTGGAAACACCATATATTTT. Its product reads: CAPTHRGATGNTIYF. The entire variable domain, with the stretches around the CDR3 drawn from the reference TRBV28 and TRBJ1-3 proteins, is DVKVTQSSRYLVKRTGEKVFLECVQDMDHENMFWYRQDPGLGLRLIYFSYDVKMKEKGDIPEGYSVSREKKERFSLILESASTNQTSMYLCAPTHRGATGNTIYFGEGSWLTVV.